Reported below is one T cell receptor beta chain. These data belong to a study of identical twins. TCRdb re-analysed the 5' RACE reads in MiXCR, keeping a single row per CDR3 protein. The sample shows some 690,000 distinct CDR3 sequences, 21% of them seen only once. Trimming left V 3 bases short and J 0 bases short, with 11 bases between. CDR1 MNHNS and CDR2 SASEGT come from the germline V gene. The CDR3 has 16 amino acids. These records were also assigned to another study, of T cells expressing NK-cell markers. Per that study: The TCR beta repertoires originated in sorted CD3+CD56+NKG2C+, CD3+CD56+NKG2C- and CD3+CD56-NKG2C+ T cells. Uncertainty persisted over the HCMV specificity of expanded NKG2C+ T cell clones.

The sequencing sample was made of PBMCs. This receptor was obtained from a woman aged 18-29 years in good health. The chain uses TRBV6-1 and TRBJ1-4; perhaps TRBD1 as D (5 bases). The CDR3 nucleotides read TGTGCCAGCAGTGAGGCTGCAGGGTCAACTAATGAAAAACTGTTTTTT. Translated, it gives CASSEAAGSTNEKLFF.